This TCR beta chain comes out of a study of monozygotic twins with inflammatory bowel disease. Study results and limitations: No repertoire similarity difference was seen between concordant and discordant twins; power was possibly limited. In these data, no single strong IBD-associated signal or clonotype received support.

CDR3 length: 12 residues. The germline V gene encodes CDR1 MNHEY and CDR2 SMNVEV (reference sequence). With eight separate reactions per sample, the authors made cDNA. UMIs containing a 6-nucleotide sample barcode were added via template switching. TCRdb re-called the 5' RACE reads; one entry per CDR3 protein, DNA not given. Reported are more than 300,000 distinct CDR3 sequences; the ten largest clones contain 2.5% to 3%. On this clonotype: Its antigen is still unknown.

The chain is built from TRBV27 and TRBJ1-5. The source is a human donor with ulcerative colitis or Crohn's disease, or a healthy co-twin of an affected twin (not recorded which). Material: blood. CDR3 protein: CASRDRNQRQHF.